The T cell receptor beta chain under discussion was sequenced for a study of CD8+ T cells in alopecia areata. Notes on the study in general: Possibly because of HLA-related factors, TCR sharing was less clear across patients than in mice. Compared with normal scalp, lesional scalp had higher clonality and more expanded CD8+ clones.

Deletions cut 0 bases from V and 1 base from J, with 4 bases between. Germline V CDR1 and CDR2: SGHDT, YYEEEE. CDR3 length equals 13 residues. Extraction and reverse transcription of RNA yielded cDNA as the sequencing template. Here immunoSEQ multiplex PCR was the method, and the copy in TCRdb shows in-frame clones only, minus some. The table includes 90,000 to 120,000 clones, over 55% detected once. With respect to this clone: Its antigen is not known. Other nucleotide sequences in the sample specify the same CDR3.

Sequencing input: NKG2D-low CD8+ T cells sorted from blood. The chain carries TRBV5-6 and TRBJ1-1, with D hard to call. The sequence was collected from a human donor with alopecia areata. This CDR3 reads CASSLGSNTEAFF. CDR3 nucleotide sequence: TGTGCCAGCAGCTTGGGATCGAACACTGAAGCTTTCTTT. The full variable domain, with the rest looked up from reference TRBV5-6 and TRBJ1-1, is DAGVTQSPTHLIKTRGQQVTLRCSPKSGHDTVSWYQQALGQGPQFIFQYYEEEERQRGNFPDRFSGHQFPNYSSELNVNALLLGDSALYLCASSLGSNTEAFFGQGTRLTVV.